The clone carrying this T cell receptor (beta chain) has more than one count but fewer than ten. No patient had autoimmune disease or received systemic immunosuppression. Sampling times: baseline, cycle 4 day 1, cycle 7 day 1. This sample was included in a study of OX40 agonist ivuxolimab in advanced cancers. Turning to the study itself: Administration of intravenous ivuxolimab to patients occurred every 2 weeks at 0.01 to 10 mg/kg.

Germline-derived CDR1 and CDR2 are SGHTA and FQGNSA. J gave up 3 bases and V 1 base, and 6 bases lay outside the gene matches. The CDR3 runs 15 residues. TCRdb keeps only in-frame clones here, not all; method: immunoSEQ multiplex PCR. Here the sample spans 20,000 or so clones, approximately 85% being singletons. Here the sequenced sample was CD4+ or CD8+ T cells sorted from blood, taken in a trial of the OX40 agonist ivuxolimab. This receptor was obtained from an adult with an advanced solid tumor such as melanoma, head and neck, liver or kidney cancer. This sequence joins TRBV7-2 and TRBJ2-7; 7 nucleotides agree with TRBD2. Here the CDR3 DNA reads TGTGCCAGCAGCTTAGGGGAGGGCCTTTTCTACGAGCAGTACTTC. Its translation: CASSLGEGLFYEQYF.